This T cell receptor beta chain was recovered during a study of spatial heterogeneity in lung cancer (dated by TCRdb to the late 2010s). With respect to the entire study: Beta-chain transcripts were consistently detected in greater numbers than alpha-chain transcripts, which likely reflected higher beta-chain transcript abundance. Nonsynonymous mutation counts, determined by whole-exome sequencing of tumor tissue, were related to features of the TCR repertoire. In the raw uncorrected reads, each unique combination of TCR and UMI appeared on average more than ten times. Both alpha and beta chains were TCR-sequenced in approximately 200 tumor regions, under 85 matched nontumor lung samples and some 50 PBMC samples obtained at surgery. The study quantitatively compared TCR alpha and beta repertoires across multiple tumor regions, matched nontumor lung and blood in non-small cell lung cancer. In tumor regions, TCR transcript counts showed a strong correlation with a T cell transcriptional module score derived from matched bulk RNA-seq. Study-wide conclusions, independent of this receptor: Estimated TCR-seq coverage of tumor T cells was only around 7% for alpha chains and 13% for beta chains. Counts of ubiquitous and regional expanded TCRs correlated with counts of ubiquitous and regional nonsynonymous mutations, respectively. A correlation was observed between the number of expanded intratumoral alpha and beta TCRs and the tumor nonsynonymous mutation count. Additional single-cell paired TCR alpha and beta sequencing was considered necessary to confirm, at a functional level, the hypothesis that regional TCRs recognize regional mutations.

This sample's time point label indicates: sample taken at primary tumor resection. Samples were obtained from fewer than 80 patients with early-stage, untreated non-small cell lung cancer from the lung TRACERx cohort. TCR sequencing used whole RNA extracted from tumor and nontumor lung tissue, or from cryopreserved PBMC samples, without cell sorting. A patient was chosen for TCR sequencing only when enough RNA was available from at least two tumor regions. Tumor and adjacent nontumor lung specimens were reviewed by a lung pathologist before selection. The CDR3 goes from the cysteine to the phenylalanine over 14 residues. CDR3 DNA is the only sequence kept; it has 42 bases, read in frame from the first base. Cut back by 6 bases and 6 bases, the V and J ends lie 16 bases apart. The germline V gene provides CDR1 KGHSH and CDR2 LQKENI. Libraries were prepared through 5' RACE. Sequencing used a NextSeq 500. The TCR library protocol attached a unique molecular identifier to each TCR cDNA molecule to allow correction of PCR and sequencing errors. Processing in the source paper ran as follows. TCR identification, UMI-based error correction and CDR3 extraction were all carried out with Decombinator tools. TCRs above a frequency of 2 per 1,000, corresponding to the top 1% of the tumor frequency distribution, were defined as expanded. Expanded tumor TCRs were classed as regional if statistically deemed absent (corrected P<0.05) from at least one tumor region, otherwise ubiquitous. Renyi diversity was computed with the R vegan package after each repertoire had been subsampled 100 times to 5,000 TCRs. CDR3 similarity networks were constructed using string-kernel similarity of amino acid triplets, with links drawn between CDR3s whose pairwise similarity was above 0.82. The raw public data were reprocessed by TCRdb itself: fastp quality trimming at Q25, MiXCR clonotype calling, in-frame beta chains only. Rows matching on CDR3 protein sequence are summarized as one entry with the most common DNA and genes. In this record, the V and J calls reflect TCRdb's handling and not the investigators' own analysis. Within this sample are fewer than 20,000 distinct CDR3 sequences, with approximately 5.8% of them counted one time only. The top ten hold 10% of the sample.

This clonotype was seen many times. Its antigen target is currently unknown. No qualities accompany the bases; no much larger clone lies one base away. This beta chain turned up in a library designed for alpha chains; as an off-target read, its abundance says little. Sequencing used lung tumor tissue, obtained at surgery. This clonotype originated in a female donor with early-stage non-small cell lung cancer. Recombination connected TRBV18 to TRBJ2-3, with TRBD2 tentatively as D gene (5 bases match). CDR3 loop: CASSRTQGGDTQYF. At the DNA level, the sequence is TGTGCCAGCTCTCGGACTCAAGGCGGCGATACGCAGTATTTT.